This TCR beta chain was sequenced in a study of blood T cell repertoires in COVID-19. Study details: From the United States, Italy and Spain came samples of acute and convalescent COVID-19. Sample material is recorded as cDNA or gDNA derived from T cells, B-cell-depleted T cells, or PBMCs.

Authors' analysis steps: Estimates of nucleated cell counts were drawn from the amplification of reference gene primers. Assay: immunoSEQ multiplex PCR; the TCRdb copy retains only in-frame clones and omits some. V, J and clone size derive from that table, while D and trimming were established from the DNA sequence. The profile covers about 44,000 clones, with roughly nine tenths appearing a single time and roughly 21% taken by the ten largest. Sequencing was performed on peripheral blood. The source is a woman aged 80 or over in a cohort sampled during active or convalescent COVID-19.

The CDR3, as DNA: TGTGCCAGCAGTTACTCTGGGGGAGGGCCTTTAGAGACCCAGTACTTC. Amino acid sequence: CASSYSGGGPLETQYF. The chain uses TRBV6-5 and TRBJ2-5; 7 bases are shared with TRBD2. This CDR3 comprises 16 residues. The V segment lost 0 bases and the J segment 4 bases; nucleotides outside the gene matches: 8. CDR1 is MNHEY, CDR2 SVGAGI, per germline.